The clone carrying this T cell receptor beta chain was picked up one time. The antigen is undetermined. The sample belongs to a study of shared clonotypes between healthy human individuals. Generated by immunoSEQ multiplex PCR, the TCRdb table keeps only in-frame clones and is missing some. The top ten hold 0.11% to 0.15% of the sample, which has roughly 2.5 million clones, roughly nine tenths seen once. Trimming cost V 3 bases and J 2 bases, with 10 bases left between them. The CDR3 has 14 amino acids. Germline CDR1 SGHRS, CDR2 YFSETQ. Overall study findings and caveats: What naive subsets generally showed was a larger estimated richness than memory subsets showed.

The origin of this receptor is a man aged 18 to 30 in good health. The sequenced sample was naive CD4+ T cells sorted from blood. As to subset: CD45RA+ positively selected. This sequence joins TRBV5-1 and TRBJ2-3; D is perhaps TRBD1 (6 bases). CDR3 amino acids: CASSYGTPTDTQYF. The CDR3 DNA sequence: TGCGCCAGCAGCTACGGGACACCCACAGATACGCAGTATTTT.